These 25 T cell receptor beta chains came from one sample sequenced in a study of blood T cell repertoires in COVID-19. Generated by immunoSEQ multiplex PCR, the TCRdb table keeps only in-frame clones and is missing some. The sample includes 28,000 or so clones, approximately 85% seen only once; the top ten take more than 25%. Sequenced: peripheral blood. The receptors originated from a woman older than 75 with COVID-19, enrolled during active disease.

The chain uses TRBV18 and TRBJ1-1; a possible D gene is TRBD1 (6 bases). V was pared by 6 bases and J by 3 bases, with 17 bases between. CDR3 length: 15 amino acids. Looked up from germline, CDR1 is KGHSH and CDR2 is LQKENI. The CDR3 here is CASSFSTGSYTEAFF. DNA for the CDR3: TGTGCCAGCTCCTTTTCGACAGGATCTTACACTGAAGCTTTCTTT.

This clone was seen once. V usage is TRBV2 and J usage is TRBJ1-5; TRBD1 matches at 10 bases. The trim removed 4 bases at V and 2 bases at J, leaving 2 bases unmatched. The germline V gene encodes CDR1 SNHLY and CDR2 FYNNEI. This CDR3 region has 15 residues. CDR3 DNA sequence: TGTGCCAGCAGTGGACAGGGGGCCGGCAATCAGCCCCAGCATTTT. Amino acid sequence: CASSGQGAGNQPQHF.

The chain combines TRBV27 with TRBJ1-5, with D tentatively TRBD1 (5 bases). The CDR3 has 14 residues. The germline V and J ends were trimmed by 3 bases and 2 bases, with 8 bases remaining between them. Germline V gene data show CDR1 as MNHEY and CDR2 as SMNVEV (reference sequence). The CDR3 sequence is CASSFRVGNQPQHF. The CDR3 DNA follows: TGTGCCAGCAGTTTCAGGGTTGGCAATCAGCCCCAGCATTTT.

The genes are TRBV19 and TRBJ1-2; D is unclear. This CDR3 is 14 amino acids long. The germline V gene encodes CDR1 LNHDA and CDR2 SQIVND (reference sequence). V gave up 5 bases and J gave up 4 bases, with 14 bases separating them. The chain's CDR3 is CASSGRQGGYGYTF. In DNA form, the CDR3 reads TGTGCCAGTAGTGGACGACAAGGAGGCTATGGCTACACCTTC.

J is TRBJ1-1 and V is TRBV5-1; 7 bases match TRBD1. The germline gives CDR1 SGHRS, CDR2 YFSETQ. The CDR3 has 14 amino acids. V dropped 0 bases and J dropped 4; count of bases not matched to a gene: 3. The CDR3 here is CASSLDRGGTEAFF. In nucleotides, the CDR3 is TGCGCCAGCAGCTTGGACAGGGGAGGCACTGAAGCTTTCTTT. Drawing the rest from reference TRBV5-1 and TRBJ1-1, the complete variable domain is KAGVTQTPRYLIKTRGQQVTLSCSPISGHRSVSWYQQTPGQGLQFLFEYFSETQRNKGNFPGRFSGRQFSNSRSEMNVSTLELGDSALYLCASSLDRGGTEAFFGQGTRLTVV.

This chain uses TRBV27 with TRBJ1-1, with D unresolved. V was shortened by 5 bases and J by 1 base, with 8 bases between the two germline ends. Germline-derived CDR1 and CDR2 are MNHEY and SMNVEV (reference sequence). The CDR3 sequence is 13 residues long. CDR3 protein: CASSTTGNTEAFF. Written as DNA, the CDR3 is TGTGCCAGCAGTACCACTGGGAACACTGAAGCTTTCTTT.

The chain links TRBV7-2 to TRBJ2-4, with a weak D call TRBD1 (6 bases). The CDR3 covers 14 residues. V gave up 2 bases and J gave up 6 bases, with 11 bases separating them. Germline loops: CDR1 SGHTA, CDR2 FQGNSA. The CDR3 loop is CASSLSQGINIQYF. The CDR3 nucleotides are TGTGCCAGCAGCTTATCACAGGGCATAAACATTCAGTACTTC.

The V and J genes are TRBV7-9 and TRBJ1-3; possible D gene TRBD1, 5 bases. Germline V CDR1 and CDR2: SEHNR, FQNEAQ (reference sequence). V gave up 5 bases and J gave up 1 base, with 15 bases separating them. The CDR3 sequence is 16 residues long. CDR3: CASSLRGLPSGNTIYF. The CDR3 coding sequence is TGTGCCAGCAGCCTTAGGGGTCTCCCATCTGGAAACACCATATATTTT. Together with reference TRBV7-9 and TRBJ1-3, the CDR3 gives the full variable domain: DTGVSQNPRHKITKRGQNVTFRCDPISEHNRLYWYRQTLGQGPEFLTYFQNEAQLEKSRLLSDRFSAERPKGSFSTLEIQRTEQGDSAMYLCASSLRGLPSGNTIYFGEGSWLTVV.

The chain has TRBV25-1 and TRBJ2-3, with 11 bases matching TRBD2. V trimming: 5 bases; J trimming: 2 bases; junction bases outside the gene matches: 6. Germline V CDR1 and CDR2: MGHDK, SYGVNS. This CDR3 spans 16 amino acids. DNA for the CDR3: TGTGCCAGCAGTTCGACTAGCGGGGCGTACACAGATACGCAGTATTTT. It codes for CASSSTSGAYTDTQYF. Combining the CDR3 with reference TRBV25-1 and TRBJ2-3 gives the whole variable domain EADIYQTPRYLVIGTGKKITLECSQTMGHDKMYWYQQDPGMELHLIHYSYGVNSTEKGDLSSESTVSRIRTEHFPLTLESARPSHTSQYLCASSSTSGAYTDTQYFGPGTRLTVL.

V and J are TRBV20-1 and TRBJ2-4; unclear D gene. The CDR3 contains 13 residues. Per the germline V gene, CDR1 is DFQATT and CDR2 is SNEGSKA (reference sequence). V dropped 3 bases and J dropped 2 bases, with 8 bases sitting between them. The chain's CDR3 is CSASASSKNIQYF. For the CDR3, the DNA is TGCAGTGCTAGTGCAAGCTCCAAAAACATTCAGTACTTC.

The V call is TRBV19, the J call TRBJ1-1, with D perhaps TRBD1 (6 bases). Germline V lookup: CDR1 LNHDA, CDR2 SQIVND (reference sequence). The CDR3 length is 15 residues. V was pared by 4 bases and J by 4 bases, with 16 bases between. CDR3 DNA: TGTGCCAGTAGTACAACCCCCAGGGGATCCACTGAAGCTTTCTTT. Encoded protein: CASSTTPRGSTEAFF.

The rearrangement links TRBV5-1 to TRBJ1-4; 10 nucleotides agree with TRBD1. This CDR3 comprises 14 residues. From germline, CDR1 is SGHRS and CDR2 YFSETQ. V shed 5 bases and J 5 bases; nucleotides not matched to a gene: 3. The CDR3 loop reads CASRWGQGNEKLFF. Here the CDR3 DNA reads TGCGCCAGCAGGTGGGGACAGGGGAATGAAAAACTGTTTTTT. The complete variable domain, with remaining parts taken from reference TRBV5-1 and TRBJ1-4, reads KAGVTQTPRYLIKTRGQQVTLSCSPISGHRSVSWYQQTPGQGLQFLFEYFSETQRNKGNFPGRFSGRQFSNSRSEMNVSTLELGDSALYLCASRWGQGNEKLFFGSGTQLSVL.

CDR3 residues: CASSFEGGHEQFF. The CDR3 bases are TGCGCCAGCAGCTTTGAGGGAGGGCATGAGCAGTTCTTC. The chain links TRBV5-1 to TRBJ2-1; TRBD2 aligns across 7 bases. J gave up 8 bases and V 2 bases, and 4 bases lay outside the gene matches. The germline gives CDR1 SGHRS, CDR2 YFSETQ. The CDR3 covers 13 residues.

The genes are TRBV2 and TRBJ2-5; possible D gene TRBD2, 6 bases. The V and J ends lost 8 bases and 0 bases respectively, with 13 bases between them. The germline gives CDR1 SNHLY, CDR2 FYNNEI. The CDR3 covers 14 residues. The CDR3 coding sequence is TGTGCCAGCTCAGGAGGGCAGTACCAAGAGACCCAGTACTTC. Translated, it gives CASSGGQYQETQYF.

A few counts support this clone. The gene calls are TRBV5-1 and TRBJ1-1; D is uncertain. V was trimmed by 4 bases and J by 0 bases, leaving 10 bases between them. This CDR3 region has 14 residues. The V gene's germline CDR1 is SGHRS and CDR2 YFSETQ. As DNA, the CDR3 is TGCGCCAGCAGCCCCCTTAAAATGAACACTGAAGCTTTCTTT. It is translated as CASSPLKMNTEAFF.

V is TRBV3-1 (or the pseudogene TRBV3-2) and J is TRBJ2-3; 7 nucleotides match TRBD2. The CDR3 contains 17 residues. Germline trimming cut 2 bases from V and 2 bases from J; bases unmatched to any gene: 10. CDR1 is LGHDT, CDR2 YNNKEL, per germline (reference sequence). The CDR3 reads CASSQPIGGGATDTQYF. The CDR3 nucleotides read TGTGCCAGCAGCCAACCGATTGGCGGGGGAGCCACAGATACGCAGTATTTT.

The chain uses TRBV30 and TRBJ2-5; 7 bases fit TRBD1. V was pared by 0 bases and J by 1 base, with 8 bases of the junction left unmatched. The CDR3 is made up of 16 amino acids. Germline values: CDR1 GTSNPN, CDR2 SVGIG (reference sequence). CDR3 region: CAWSVGNRGRQETQYF. DNA of the CDR3: TGTGCCTGGAGTGTAGGGAACAGGGGACGCCAAGAGACCCAGTACTTC.

The genes are TRBV18 and TRBJ1-4; no reliable D call. CDR3 size: 14 residues. From germline, CDR1 is KGHSH and CDR2 LQKENI. V lost 0 bases, J lost 5 bases, and 7 bases lay in between. The CDR3 DNA follows: TGTGCCAGCTCACCACCGTCAGTAAATGAAAAACTGTTTTTT. It yields the protein CASSPPSVNEKLFF.

The chain combines TRBV4-1 with TRBJ2-5, with 12 bases aligning to TRBD2. J gave up 5 bases and V 0 bases, and 13 bases lay outside the gene matches. Germline V gene data show CDR1 as MGHRA and CDR2 as YSYEKL. This CDR3 comprises 19 residues. CDR3 DNA sequence: TGCGCCAGCAGCCAAGATGTGGCTAGCGGGGGGGCTCGACCCGAGACCCAGTACTTC. Amino acid sequence: CASSQDVASGGARPETQYF.

The V call is TRBV30, the J call TRBJ2-1; TRBD1 might be the D (6 bases). Trimming took off 0 bases at V and 9 bases at J, with 18 bases between the two ends. Germline V CDR1 and CDR2: GTSNPN, SVGIG (reference sequence). The length of the CDR3 is 15 residues. As DNA, the CDR3 is TGTGCCTGGAGTGTAGGGGTGGGGGCAATCGGTGAGCAGTTCTTC. Translated, it gives CAWSVGVGAIGEQFF.

The chain carries TRBV11-2 and TRBJ2-1, with TRBD2 as a possible D gene (6 bases). Trimming shortened V by 5 bases and J by 9 bases, and 14 bases separated the two germline ends. The CDR3 runs to 13 residues. Per the germline V gene, CDR1 is SGHAT and CDR2 is FQNNGV. This CDR3 reads CASSPRIAAEQFF. The CDR3 nucleotides are TGTGCCAGCAGCCCCAGGATAGCGGCTGAGCAGTTCTTC.

Here the CDR3 DNA reads TGTGCCTGGAGTAGAGGGGGGGCTGTCTCCTATGGCTACACCTTC. Amino acid sequence: CAWSRGGAVSYGYTF. The chain carries TRBV30 and TRBJ1-2; D may be TRBD1 (6 bases). From germline, CDR1 is GTSNPN and CDR2 SVGIG (reference sequence). Trimming shortened V by 2 bases and J by 4 bases, and 17 bases separated the two germline ends. This CDR3 region has 15 residues.

This chain joins TRBV29-1 and TRBJ2-7; tentative D call: TRBD1 (5 bases). The ends were cut back, 3 bases at V and 2 bases at J, with 8 bases in the middle. Per germline, CDR1 SQVTM and CDR2 ANQGSEA. The CDR3 has 12 residues. CDR3 amino acids: CSVDVTAYEQYF. The CDR3 nucleotides read TGCAGCGTTGATGTGACAGCCTACGAGCAGTACTTC.

V gene TRBV4-1 combines with J gene TRBJ1-2; D possibly corresponds to TRBD1 (6 bases). The ends were cut back, 1 base at V and 8 bases at J, with 26 bases in the middle. Germline CDR1 is MGHRA and CDR2 is YSYEKL. This CDR3 has 18 amino acids. The CDR3 region is CASSQVFRDKSLGRGYTF. DNA of the CDR3: TGCGCCAGCAGCCAAGTCTTCCGGGACAAGTCCCTGGGCCGAGGCTACACCTTC.

This chain connects TRBV7-9 to TRBJ1-2; TRBD1 agrees at 7 bases. There are 13 residues in the CDR3. Trimming at V came to 1 base and at J to 8 bases, leaving 4 bases not matched to a gene. CDR1 is SEHNR and CDR2 is FQNEAQ in the germline V gene (reference sequence). CDR3 sequence: CASSLGGTAGYTF. The CDR3 coding sequence is TGTGCCAGCAGCTTAGGGGGGACAGCCGGCTACACCTTC.